The rows below give T cell receptor beta chains drawn from one sample of a study of cytomegalovirus exposure and HLA in healthy donors. The protocol was immunoSEQ multiplex PCR, while the TCRdb copy is restricted to in-frame clones and leaves out a portion. Found here are 150,000 or so clones, roughly 73% of them singletons; the top ten hold around 1.5%. Sequencing was done on a sample of PBMCs. Receptor source: a woman in her 30s in good health and CMV-seronegative. Both conserved end residues are part of each CDR3. D genes are given only for firm matches. Expanded clones are given a class, and other clones once, few, many or no size at all.

clone_size	d_call	j_call	v_call	cdr3_nt	cdr3_aa
.	TRBD2	TRBJ2-1	TRBV27	TGTGCCAGCAGTTTAGGACTAGCGGGGAACAATGAGCAGTTCTTC	CASSLGLAGNNEQFF
.	.	TRBJ1-4	TRBV18	TGTGCCAGCTCACCACCCGGGGCTTGGGGAGGAAAACTGTTTTTT	CASSPPGAWGGKLFF
.	.	TRBJ2-2	TRBV7-9	TGTTCCAGCACCCGGACTGTCGGGGAGCTGTTTTTT	CSSTRTVGELFF
.	TRBD1	TRBJ2-3	TRBV5-8	TGTGCCAGCAGATTGGGACAGGCCCTCACAGATACGCAGTATTTT	CASRLGQALTDTQYF
.	TRBD1	TRBJ1-1	TRBV19	TGTGCCAGTAGTGGGGCAGGGGGCGGTAGGACTGAAGCTTTCTTT	CASSGAGGGRTEAFF
.	.	TRBJ2-3	TRBV5-6	TGTGCCAGCAGCTTCTGGACAGCTAGAGATACGCAGTATTTT	CASSFWTARDTQYF
few	TRBD1	TRBJ1-6	TRBV28	TGTGCCAGCAGCCCCCCGGACAGGGCTTCCAATTCACCCCTCCACTTT	CASSPPDRASNSPLHF
.	.	TRBJ2-1	TRBV30	TGTGCCTGGAGTGTGAGGGACAATGAGCAGCTCTTC	CAWSVRDNEQLF
.	.	TRBJ1-1	TRBV20-1	TGCAGTGCCCTAGGAGCTTTCTTT	CSALGAFF
.	TRBD1	TRBJ2-5	TRBV9	TGTGCCAGCAGCGTAGGGGATACAGGGGTGGAGACCCAGTACTTC	CASSVGDTGVETQYF
.	.	TRBJ2-1	TRBV7-2	TGTGCCAGCAGCTTAGAAGGCACTAGCTCAAATGAGCAGTTCTTC	CASSLEGTSSNEQFF
.	.	TRBJ2-1	TRBV10-3	TGTGCCATCAGCATTGATAGCTCCTACAATGAGCAGTTCTTC	CAISIDSSYNEQFF
.	.	TRBJ1-1	TRBV1	TGCACCAGCAGCCAAGTCCGGGATTTGAACACTGAAGCTTTCTTT	CTSSQVRDLNTEAFF
.	.	TRBJ2-3	TRBV6-6	TGTGCCACCTCGCGGGGCCCCACAGATACGCAGTATTTT	CATSRGPTDTQYF
few	TRBD2	TRBJ2-5	TRBV28	TGTGCCAGCAGTTTGGGGCAGGGAGGGCGGGAGACCCAGTACTTC	CASSLGQGGRETQYF
.	TRBD1	TRBJ2-1	TRBV27	TGTGCCAGCAGTTTAGAGGGACAGTTTGACTACAATGAGCAGTTCTTC	CASSLEGQFDYNEQFF
few	.	TRBJ1-4	TRBV7-2	TGTGCCAGTACTACAGGGATGGATGAAAAACTGTTTTTT	CASTTGMDEKLFF
.	TRBD1	TRBJ2-5	TRBV19	TGTGCCAGTAGTATAAACAGGGGTGGGGGAGAGACCCAGTACTTC	CASSINRGGGETQYF
.	.	TRBJ2-5	TRBV7-9	TGTGCCAGCAGCCCTATCGCCAAAGAGCGGCTCCAGACCCAGTACTTC	CASSPIAKERLQTQYF
few	.	TRBJ1-5	TRBV7-8	TGTGCCAGCAGCTTTCGTCCGGGTGGGGCTTATAGCAATCAGCCCCAGCATTTT	CASSFRPGGAYSNQPQHF
few	.	TRBJ1-2	TRBV2	TGTGCCAGCAAAGGGGAAGCCTATGGCTACACCTTC	CASKGEAYGYTF
few	TRBD1	TRBJ2-2	TRBV18	TGTGCCAGCTCTACGACAGGGAAGCGGAACACCGGGGAGCTGTTTTTT	CASSTTGKRNTGELFF
.	.	TRBJ1-5	TRBV5-8	TGTGCCAGCAGCTTCGGTGTCGCTCCCGACAATCAGCCCCAGCATTTT	CASSFGVAPDNQPQHF
few	.	TRBJ1-2	TRBV6-5	TGTGCCAGCAGTTACTCGGCAGGGGCGGGGGATGGCTACACCTTC	CASSYSAGAGDGYTF
.	.	TRBJ2-5	TRBV29-1	TGCAGCGTTGAGACAGGGAGGCGAGAGACCCAGTACTTC	CSVETGRRETQYF
.	.	TRBJ1-5	TRBV28	TGTGCCAGCAGTCAGTTTAATCAGCCCCAGCATTTT	CASSQFNQPQHF
few	.	TRBJ2-2	TRBV28	TGTGCCAGCAGGGGCGGGACAGCGAACACCGGGGAGCTGTTTTTT	CASRGGTANTGELFF
.	.	TRBJ2-7	TRBV15	TGTGCCACCAGCAGCACGAGTACGATGCACTACGAGCAGTACTTC	CATSSTSTMHYEQYF
.	.	TRBJ1-5	TRBV6-5	TGTGCCAGCAGTTCAGACAGTAGCAATCAGCCCCAGCATTTT	CASSSDSSNQPQHF
.	.	TRBJ1-1	TRBV30	TGTGCCTGGAGCTCACGGGGGGGGGCAGGCTCTTCCGGGAGGGCTTTCTTT	CAWSSRGGAGSSGRAFF
.	.	TRBJ1-1	TRBV5-1	TGCGCCAGCAGCGTGACAGGCCTTATGAACACTGAAGCTTTCTTT	CASSVTGLMNTEAFF
.	.	TRBJ2-1	TRBV19	TGTGCCAGTATAGGGCGGGGTCGGTCCTACAATGAGCAGTTCTTC	CASIGRGRSYNEQFF
.	.	TRBJ1-4	TRBV5-1	TGCGCCAGCAGCGAGGTCGGAACTAATGAAAAACTGTTTTTT	CASSEVGTNEKLFF
.	.	TRBJ1-1	TRBV30	TGTGCCTGGAGTAATGGGGGGTCTGAAGCTTTCTTT	CAWSNGGSEAFF
.	TRBD1	TRBJ1-1	TRBV5-5	TGTGCCAGCAGCTTGGGGGGGACAGGGACTGTACGTGAAGCTTTCTTT	CASSLGGTGTVREAFF
.	TRBD1	TRBJ2-1	TRBV5-4	TGTGCCAGCAGCTTGGATCGGTACAGGGGCTACAATGAGCAGTTCTTC	CASSLDRYRGYNEQFF
.	.	TRBJ2-3	TRBV11-2	TGTGCCAGCAGCCCCAGGACAAGCCTACCCCTAGATACGCAGTATTTT	CASSPRTSLPLDTQYF
few	.	TRBJ1-2	TRBV6-1	TGTGCCAGCAGTGAGGCCGCTCCCATTAACTATGGCTACACCTTC	CASSEAAPINYGYTF
.	TRBD1	TRBJ1-2	TRBV29-1	TGCAGCGTTGGGGGACAGGGCTATGGCTACACCTTC	CSVGGQGYGYTF
.	.	TRBJ1-6	TRBV7-8	TGTGCCAGCAGCCGAGGACAGTCCTATAATTCACCCCTCCACTTT	CASSRGQSYNSPLHF
.	.	TRBJ1-3	TRBV6-5	TGTGCCACAGGACGGACAGTCGGAAACACCATATATTTT	CATGRTVGNTIYF
.	TRBD1	TRBJ2-1	TRBV19	TGTGCCAGTAGGACAGGGGTCCCCTACAATGAGCAGTTCTTC	CASRTGVPYNEQFF
few	TRBD2	TRBJ2-1	TRBV19	TGTGCCAGCCTTGGACTAGCCAATGAGCAGTTCTTC	CASLGLANEQFF
few	TRBD1	TRBJ1-6	TRBV2	TGTGCCAGCGGAGCCGGGACAGGGGGTAATTCACCCCTCCACTTT	CASGAGTGGNSPLHF
.	TRBD1	TRBJ2-5	TRBV27	TGTGCCAGCAGCCCGGGGACAGGGGGTCCAGAGACCCAGTACTTC	CASSPGTGGPETQYF
.	.	TRBJ2-7	TRBV10-1	TGCGCCAGCAGTGGAGGCGACCAAATAGCCTACGAGCAGTACTTC	CASSGGDQIAYEQYF